These T cell receptor beta chains were read from a single sample in a study of T cell responses to AZD1222 COVID-19 vaccine. Some clones are missing from TCRdb's copy, which holds only in-frame ones; the method was immunoSEQ multiplex PCR. The data hold about 100,000 clones, with about 93% observed a single time. Sequencing was performed on peripheral blood, taken on day 0 of AZD1222 vaccination. The receptors were gathered from an adult in good health. CDR3s include the opening cysteine and the closing phenylalanine or tryptophan. D genes are given only for firm matches. The size entry is marked missing in some rows and otherwise reads once, few, many or a size class.

TRBD2	-	TRBJ2-5	TRBV5-1	CASSPGAGAGETQYF	TGCGCCAGCAGCCCCGGAGCGGGAGCGGGTGAGACCCAGTACTTC
TRBD2	-	TRBJ2-2	TRBV12-5	CAIWSGENTGELFF	TGTGCTATATGGAGCGGGGAGAACACCGGGGAGCTGTTTTTT
-	-	TRBJ1-2	TRBV7-9	CASSFENPGIGYTF	TGTGCCAGCAGCTTTGAGAATCCAGGGATTGGCTACACCTTC
-	-	TRBJ2-7	TRBV11-2	CASSLDFGGYEQYF	TGTGCCAGCAGCTTAGATTTTGGGGGGTACGAGCAGTACTTC
TRBD2	-	TRBJ2-7	TRBV7-3	CASSLTGTSLYEQYF	TGTGCCAGCAGCTTAACCGGGACTAGCCTCTACGAGCAGTACTTC
TRBD2	-	TRBJ2-1	TRBV10-2	CASREPGLAGGFDEQFF	TGCGCCAGCAGAGAGCCGGGACTAGCGGGAGGCTTCGATGAGCAGTTCTTC
TRBD1	-	TRBJ1-1	TRBV27	CASSVTGGYTEAFF	TGTGCCAGCAGTGTAACAGGGGGCTACACTGAAGCTTTCTTT
-	-	TRBJ1-6	TRBV11-2	CASSLGYRGRNSPLHF	TGTGCCAGCAGCTTAGGGTATCGGGGCCGTAATTCACCCCTCCACTTT
-	-	TRBJ1-5	TRBV6-4	CASSDSSRVDTSNQPQHF	TGTGCCAGCAGTGACTCATCCAGGGTAGATACTAGCAATCAGCCCCAGCATTTT
TRBD2	-	TRBJ2-7	TRBV6-5	CASSYLAGTSYEQYF	TGTGCCAGCAGCTACCTAGCGGGGACGTCCTACGAGCAGTACTTC
-	-	TRBJ2-1	TRBV5-5	CASSLAGRHNEQFF	TGTGCCAGCAGCTTGGCAGGCCGCCACAATGAGCAGTTCTTC
-	-	TRBJ2-1	TRBV27	CASSLVGTGEQFF	TGTGCCAGCAGTTTAGTGGGGACCGGGGAGCAGTTCTTC
TRBD2	-	TRBJ2-1	TRBV3-1/TRBV3-2	CASSSSQLAGGFNEQFF	TGTGCCAGCAGCTCAAGTCAACTAGCGGGAGGATTCAATGAGCAGTTCTTC
-	few	TRBJ1-5	TRBV7-3	CASSLGINQPQHF	TGTGCCAGCAGCTTAGGTATCAATCAGCCCCAGCATTTT
-	-	TRBJ2-1	TRBV6-2/TRBV6-3	CASSGVSFDEQFF	TGTGCCAGCAGTGGAGTTAGCTTCGATGAGCAGTTCTTC
TRBD1	-	TRBJ1-2	TRBV9	CASSVAEGARYKGYTF	TGTGCCAGCAGCGTAGCTGAGGGGGCGCGGTATAAAGGCTACACCTTC
-	-	TRBJ1-5	TRBV27	CASSLSSGGQPQHF	TGTGCCAGCAGTTTATCGTCGGGAGGTCAGCCCCAGCATTTT
TRBD1	-	TRBJ1-2	TRBV27	CASYRGGGGYTF	TGTGCCAGCTACAGGGGGGGTGGGGGCTACACCTTC
-	-	TRBJ1-1	TRBV20-1	CSAVSGAEAFF	TGCAGTGCAGTATCCGGGGCTGAAGCTTTCTTT
-	-	TRBJ2-7	TRBV15	CATSRDPSDEQYF	TGTGCCACCAGCAGAGATCCTAGCGACGAGCAGTACTTC
-	-	TRBJ1-2	TRBV28	CASSSTAFYGYTF	TGTGCCAGCAGTTCGACAGCCTTCTATGGCTACACCTTC
-	-	TRBJ2-3	TRBV19	CASSNTRGDTQYF	TGTGCCAGTAGTAATACCCGGGGGGATACGCAGTATTTT
TRBD1	-	TRBJ1-5	TRBV3-1/TRBV3-2	CASSQNRGQGNQPQHF	TGTGCCAGCAGCCAGAACAGGGGGCAAGGCAATCAGCCCCAGCATTTT
TRBD1	-	TRBJ1-3	TRBV5-1	CASSRDRASGNTIYF	TGCGCCAGCAGCAGAGACAGGGCCTCTGGAAACACCATATATTTT
TRBD1	-	TRBJ1-4	TRBV7-9	CASSLALGGTGREKLFF	TGTGCCAGCAGCTTAGCGCTAGGGGGCACGGGGCGAGAAAAACTGTTTTTT
-	-	TRBJ1-3	TRBV2	CASRGGGNTIYF	TGTGCCAGCAGAGGGGGAGGAAACACCATATATTTT
TRBD1	once	TRBJ1-1	TRBV30	CAWTVGQGLTEAFF	TGTGCCTGGACGGTAGGACAGGGGTTGACTGAAGCTTTCTTT
-	-	TRBJ1-1	TRBV19	CASEIAHRNTEAFF	TGTGCCAGCGAGATAGCACACCGAAACACTGAAGCTTTCTTT
TRBD2	-	TRBJ2-2	TRBV20-1	CSASSGSSATGELFF	TGCAGTGCTAGTAGCGGGAGCTCCGCCACCGGGGAGCTGTTTTTT
TRBD1	-	TRBJ1-4	TRBV19	CASSIGGTGVEKLFF	TGTGCCAGTAGTATCGGTGGAACAGGGGTCGAAAAACTGTTTTTT
-	once	TRBJ2-5	TRBV6-1	CASSYGQNQETQYF	TGTGCCAGCAGTTATGGCCAGAACCAAGAGACCCAGTACTTC
-	-	TRBJ2-7	TRBV7-6	CASSSDPTAIPDEQYF	TGTGCCAGCAGCTCAGACCCAACAGCGATTCCCGACGAGCAGTACTTC
-	-	TRBJ1-5	TRBV6-2/TRBV6-3	CASSYGGQQTPNQPQHF	TGTGCCAGCAGTTACGGGGGGCAACAGACTCCCAATCAGCCCCAGCATTTT
-	-	TRBJ2-4	TRBV20-1	CSASYWRESGIQYF	TGCAGTGCTAGTTATTGGCGGGAAAGTGGCATTCAGTACTTC
-	once	TRBJ1-5	TRBV6-4	CASSDSKMTGRRQPQHF	TGTGCCAGCAGTGACTCGAAAATGACCGGGCGCCGACAGCCCCAGCATTTT
-	-	TRBJ1-5	TRBV28	CASSSRTSLNQPQHF	TGTGCCAGCAGTTCCCGGACATCCCTCAATCAGCCCCAGCATTTT
-	-	TRBJ1-1	TRBV25-1	CASSRGTVTEAFF	TGTGCCAGCAGTCGGGGTACTGTGACTGAAGCTTTCTTT
-	-	TRBJ2-5	TRBV9	CASSVAPSAQETQYF	TGTGCCAGCAGCGTAGCCCCTAGCGCTCAAGAGACCCAGTACTTC
-	-	TRBJ1-4	TRBV27	CASSSLGATNEKLFF	TGTGCCAGCAGTTCCTTAGGGGCCACTAATGAAAAACTGTTTTTT
-	-	TRBJ1-2	TRBV5-1	CASSLESPNYGYTF	TGCGCCAGCAGCTTGGAGTCGCCTAACTATGGCTACACCTTC
TRBD1	-	TRBJ2-7	TRBV5-4	CASSLWDRGHEQYF	TGTGCCAGCAGCTTGTGGGACAGGGGACACGAGCAGTACTTC
TRBD2	-	TRBJ2-7	TRBV7-3	CASSPLAGLSYEQYF	TGTGCCAGCAGTCCTCTAGCGGGGCTCTCCTACGAGCAGTACTTC
TRBD2	-	TRBJ2-5	TRBV30	CAWSLGLAGKETQYF	TGTGCCTGGAGTCTGGGACTAGCGGGGAAAGAGACCCAGTACTTC
-	-	TRBJ1-1	TRBV5-1	CASSSGQNTEAFF	TGCGCCAGCAGTTCTGGACAGAACACTGAAGCTTTCTTT
-	-	TRBJ1-5	TRBV6-5	CASTGGASLNQPQHF	TGTGCCAGCACGGGGGGCGCGAGTCTGAATCAGCCCCAGCATTTT
-	-	TRBJ1-3	TRBV15	CATSRLDLSGNTIYF	TGTGCCACCAGCAGGCTAGACCTCTCTGGAAACACCATATATTTT
-	-	TRBJ2-3	TRBV28	CASMYHTDTQYF	TGTGCCAGCATGTATCATACAGATACGCAGTATTTT
-	-	TRBJ1-2	TRBV25-1	CASSELFGGYTF	TGTGCCAGCAGTGAATTATTCGGCGGCTACACCTTC
TRBD1	-	TRBJ2-3	TRBV5-4	CASSSAGQGTDTQYF	TGTGCCAGCAGCTCCGCCGGACAGGGGACAGATACGCAGTATTTT
-	-	TRBJ1-2	TRBV9	CASSVIPTGGGFGYTF	TGTGCCAGCAGCGTGATACCAACGGGGGGCGGATTTGGCTACACCTTC
-	-	TRBJ1-2	TRBV9	CASSPFEGYGYTF	TGTGCCAGCAGCCCCTTTGAGGGCTATGGCTACACCTTC
-	once	TRBJ2-7	TRBV27	CASSRTPGSNYEQYF	TGTGCCAGCAGCCGGACGCCCGGGTCAAACTACGAGCAGTACTTC
-	-	TRBJ1-1	TRBV9	CASSVVAPGGTEAFF	TGTGCCAGCAGCGTTGTGGCTCCCGGAGGCACTGAAGCTTTCTTT
-	-	TRBJ2-3	TRBV5-1	CASSPRWQGDSDTQYF	TGCGCCAGCAGCCCGCGGTGGCAGGGTGATTCAGATACGCAGTATTTT
-	once	TRBJ2-7	TRBV5-1	CASSLTNYGEQYF	TGCGCCAGCAGCTTGACTAATTACGGCGAGCAGTACTTC
-	-	TRBJ2-7	TRBV9	CASSVGMSGTTYEQYF	TGTGCCAGCAGCGTAGGTATGAGTGGGACCACCTACGAGCAGTACTTC
TRBD1	once	TRBJ2-7	TRBV27	CASSLGQGALYEQYF	TGTGCCAGCAGTTTAGGGCAGGGGGCCCTCTACGAGCAGTACTTC
-	-	TRBJ2-1	TRBV27	CASSLSGDIVNEQFF	TGTGCCAGCAGTTTATCAGGGGACATAGTCAATGAGCAGTTCTTC
TRBD2	-	TRBJ2-7	TRBV7-3	CASSVGLAGGPREYEQYF	TGTGCCAGCAGCGTAGGACTAGCGGGAGGGCCCAGAGAGTACGAGCAGTACTTC